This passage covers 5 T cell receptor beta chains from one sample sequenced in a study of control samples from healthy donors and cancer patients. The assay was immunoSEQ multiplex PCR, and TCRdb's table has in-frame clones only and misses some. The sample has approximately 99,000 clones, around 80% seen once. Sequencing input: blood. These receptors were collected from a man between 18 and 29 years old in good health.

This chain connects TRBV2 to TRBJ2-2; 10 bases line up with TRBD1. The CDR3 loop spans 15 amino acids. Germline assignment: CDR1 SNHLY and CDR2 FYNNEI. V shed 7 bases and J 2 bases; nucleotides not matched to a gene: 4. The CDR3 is CASTLTGGNTGELFF. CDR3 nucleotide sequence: TGTGCCAGCACCCTGACAGGGGGCAACACCGGGGAGCTGTTTTTT.

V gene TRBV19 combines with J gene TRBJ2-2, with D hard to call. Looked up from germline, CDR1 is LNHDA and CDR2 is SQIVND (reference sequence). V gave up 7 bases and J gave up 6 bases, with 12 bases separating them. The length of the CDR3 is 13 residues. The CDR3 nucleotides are TGTGCCAGTACGAACATCCTAGCCGGGGAGCTGTTTTTT. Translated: CASTNILAGELFF. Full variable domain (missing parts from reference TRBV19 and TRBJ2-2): DGGITQSPKYLFRKEGQNVTLSCEQNLNHDAMYWYRQDPGQGLRLIYYSQIVNDFQKGDIAEGYSVSREKKESFPLTVTSAQKNPTAFYLCASTNILAGELFFGEGSRLTVL.

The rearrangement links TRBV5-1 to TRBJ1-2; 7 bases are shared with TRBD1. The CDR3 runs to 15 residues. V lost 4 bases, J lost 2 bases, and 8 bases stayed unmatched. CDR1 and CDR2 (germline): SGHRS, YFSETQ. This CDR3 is CASSISGQVNYGYTF. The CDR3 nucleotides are TGCGCCAGCAGCATAAGCGGACAGGTGAACTATGGCTACACCTTC.

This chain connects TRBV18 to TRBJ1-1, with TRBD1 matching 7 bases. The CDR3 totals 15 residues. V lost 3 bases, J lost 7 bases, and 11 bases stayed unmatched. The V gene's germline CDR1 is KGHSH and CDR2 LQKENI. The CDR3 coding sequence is TGTGCCAGCTCACCCCAGGGACAGCTTAGGAGTGAAGCTTTCTTT. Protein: CASSPQGQLRSEAFF. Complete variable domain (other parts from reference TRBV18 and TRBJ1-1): NAGVMQNPRHLVRRRGQEARLRCSPMKGHSHVYWYRQLPEEGLKFMVYLQKENIIDESGMPKERFSAEFPKEGPSILRIQQVVRGDSAAYFCASSPQGQLRSEAFFGQGTRLTVV.

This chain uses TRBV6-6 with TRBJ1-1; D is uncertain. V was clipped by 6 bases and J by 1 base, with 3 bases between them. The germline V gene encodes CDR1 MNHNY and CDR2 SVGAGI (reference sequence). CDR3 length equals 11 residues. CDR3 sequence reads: CASSPNTEAFF. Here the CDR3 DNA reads TGTGCCAGCAGCCCGAACACTGAAGCTTTCTTT.